This T cell receptor (beta chain) is from a study of post-analysis software for immune sequencing data. The wider study: Disease trajectories encompassed relapsing-remitting, secondary progressive and progressive-relapsing multiple sclerosis. Broader study findings: When the samples were clustered directly with F measure, those that had been prepared in the same batch showed strong co-clustering.

This clonotype was detected once. Its antigen is unknown. Presence of unique molecular identifiers characterized the TCR beta cDNA libraries. It was from about 0.98 to 11 million T cells that 530,000 or so cDNA molecules came. A single record per CDR3 protein comes from TCRdb applying MiXCR to the PCR reads. This sample has hundreds of thousands of distinct CDR3 sequences; over 45% occur once, and the top ten carry approximately 11%. The sample consisted of blood. The TCR was taken from a girl aged 2 to 9 with multiple sclerosis.

CDR3 bases: TGTGCCAGCAGTGAAGCGAGGGTACCCTACGAGCAGTACTTC. Amino acid sequence: CASSEARVPYEQYF. The V call is TRBV2, the J call TRBJ2-7, with D possibly being TRBD2 (5 bases). The CDR3 extends over 14 amino acids. Looked up from germline, CDR1 is SNHLY and CDR2 is FYNNEI. Deletions cut 0 bases from V and 2 bases from J, with 8 bases between.